This T cell receptor beta chain appears in the sequencing data of a study of control samples from healthy donors and cancer patients. This CDR3 spans 14 amino acids. CDR1 and CDR2 from the germline V gene are SEHNR and FQNEAQ (reference sequence). V shed 2 bases and J shed 6 bases, with 13 bases lying between them. Sequenced by immunoSEQ multiplex PCR; TCRdb stores in-frame clones only, minus some. The sample has roughly 120,000 clones; approximately 94% are singletons. The sequence came from a man aged 50 to 60 with head and neck cancer. Sequenced: PBMCs. The rearrangement links TRBV7-9 to TRBJ1-1, with D possibly being TRBD1 (5 bases). The CDR3 DNA reads TGTGCCAGCAGCTTAAAGGGTACGGGGGCTGAAGCTTTCTTT. Amino acids: CASSLKGTGAEAFF.